This T cell receptor beta chain was sequenced in a study of CD8 T cells in Susac syndrome. The RNA, roughly 0.45 to 1 ug, was put through reverse transcription using random hexamers. TCRdb itself ran the immunoSEQ multiplex PCR reads through MiXCR, one entry per CDR3 protein. The sample holds under 200,000 distinct CDR3 sequences; 90% to 95% are singletons and the top ten take 0.12%. V was clipped by 0 bases and J by 5 bases, with 4 bases between them. The CDR3 sequence is 11 residues long. From germline, CDR1 is SQVTM and CDR2 ANQGSEA. The genes are TRBV29-1 and TRBJ1-2, with D unresolved. This sequence was found in a human donor with Susac syndrome. Material for sequencing was CD4+ T cells from PBMCs. Here the CDR3 reads CSVEEGYGYTF. CDR3 sequence (DNA): TGCAGCGTTGAAGAGGGGTATGGCTACACCTTC.